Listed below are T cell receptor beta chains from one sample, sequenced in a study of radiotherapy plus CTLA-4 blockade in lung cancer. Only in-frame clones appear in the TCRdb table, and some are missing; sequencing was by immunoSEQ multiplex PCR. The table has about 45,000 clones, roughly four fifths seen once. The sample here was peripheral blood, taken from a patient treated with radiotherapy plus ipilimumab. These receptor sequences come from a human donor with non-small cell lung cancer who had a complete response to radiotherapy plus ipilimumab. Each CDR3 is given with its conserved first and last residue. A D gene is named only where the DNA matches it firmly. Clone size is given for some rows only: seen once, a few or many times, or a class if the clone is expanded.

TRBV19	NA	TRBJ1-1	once	CASSIEAGLGSEAFF	TGTGCCAGTAGTATAGAGGCAGGGTTGGGCTCTGAAGCTTTCTTT
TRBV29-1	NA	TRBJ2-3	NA	CSVEGAGTDTQYF	TGCAGCGTTGAAGGGGCTGGCACAGATACGCAGTATTTT
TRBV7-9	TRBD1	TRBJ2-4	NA	CASSVQTGNLAKNIQYF	TGTGCCAGCAGCGTGCAGACAGGGAACCTAGCCAAAAACATTCAGTACTTC
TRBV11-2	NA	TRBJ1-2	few	CASSLNSLYGYTF	TGTGCCAGCAGCCTGAACAGCCTCTATGGCTACACCTTC
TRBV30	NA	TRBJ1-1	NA	CAWNSGVGAFF	TGTGCCTGGAATTCCGGGGTAGGAGCTTTCTTT
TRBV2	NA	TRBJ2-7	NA	CASKDSRFYEQYF	TGTGCCAGCAAGGACAGCAGATTCTACGAGCAGTACTTC
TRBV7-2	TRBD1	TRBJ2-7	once	CASGGQGVHEQYF	TGTGCCAGCGGAGGACAGGGGGTCCACGAGCAGTACTTC
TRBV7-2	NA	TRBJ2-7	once	CASSLEATLYEQYF	TGTGCCAGCAGCTTAGAAGCGACCCTATACGAGCAGTACTTC
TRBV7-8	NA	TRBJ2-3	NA	CASSLGQTRGSDTQYF	TGTGCCAGCAGCTTAGGGCAGACTAGGGGTTCAGATACGCAGTATTTT
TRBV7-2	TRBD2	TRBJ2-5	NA	CASSPPGLAGGRETQYF	TGTGCCAGCAGCCCTCCGGGACTAGCGGGGGGGCGAGAGACCCAGTACTTC
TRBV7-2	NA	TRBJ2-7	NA	CASSEGLGKREQYF	TGTGCCAGCAGCGAGGGACTGGGAAAGAGGGAGCAGTACTTC
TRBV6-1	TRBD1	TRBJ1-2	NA	CASSERTGGVYGYTF	TGTGCCAGCAGTGAAAGGACAGGGGGCGTCTATGGCTACACCTTC
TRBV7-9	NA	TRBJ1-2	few	CASSPREGAINYGYTF	TGTGCCAGCAGCCCCAGGGAGGGAGCGATTAACTATGGCTACACCTTC
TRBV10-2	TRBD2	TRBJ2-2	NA	CASSGGMAGELFF	TGCGCCAGCAGCGGGGGGATGGCCGGGGAGCTGTTTTTT
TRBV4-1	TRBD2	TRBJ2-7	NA	CASSPLRGAGGTYEQYF	TGCGCCAGCAGCCCCCTCCGGGGAGCGGGGGGGACCTACGAGCAGTACTTC
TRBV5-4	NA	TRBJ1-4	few	CASSLAGGQGEKLFF	TGTGCCAGCAGCTTGGCGGGGGGCCAGGGTGAAAAACTGTTTTTT
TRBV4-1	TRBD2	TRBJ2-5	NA	CASSPTLAGGPEAVQTQYF	TGCGCCAGCAGCCCCACTCTAGCGGGAGGGCCTGAGGCCGTACAGACCCAGTACTTC
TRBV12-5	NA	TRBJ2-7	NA	CASGPTGQPYEQYF	TGTGCTAGTGGCCCCACGGGACAACCTTACGAGCAGTACTTC
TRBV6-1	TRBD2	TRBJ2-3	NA	CASSAFSGSSTDTQYF	TGTGCCAGCAGTGCTTTTAGCGGGAGCAGCACAGATACGCAATATTTT
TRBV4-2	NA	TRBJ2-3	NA	CASSPGGEGADTQYF	TGTGCCAGCAGCCCTGGGGGGGAGGGGGCAGATACGCAGTATTTT
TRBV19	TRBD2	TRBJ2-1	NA	CASSKQTSGTSEQFF	TGTGCCAGTAGTAAGCAGACTAGCGGAACGAGCGAGCAGTTCTTC
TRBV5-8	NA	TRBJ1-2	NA	CASSLRGELDYGYTF	TGTGCCAGCAGCTTAAGAGGCGAACTAGACTATGGCTACACCTTC
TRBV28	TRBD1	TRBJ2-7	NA	CASSLKGGTGVF	TGTGCCAGCAGTTTAAAGGGCGGAACAGGGGTCTTC
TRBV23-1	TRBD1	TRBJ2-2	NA	CASSRQGQTNTGELFF	TGCGCCAGCAGTCGACAGGGACAGACGAACACCGGGGAGCTGTTTTTT
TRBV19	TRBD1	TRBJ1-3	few	CASSRGTALGNTIYF	TGTGCCAGTAGTAGAGGGACAGCACTTGGAAACACCATATATTTT
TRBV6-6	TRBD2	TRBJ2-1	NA	CASSWPSGGAYNEQFF	TGTGCCAGCAGTTGGCCAAGCGGGGGGGCCTACAATGAGCAGTTCTTC
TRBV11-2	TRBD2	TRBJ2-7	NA	CASSPPGGFEQYF	TGTGCCAGCAGCCCCCCCGGGGGGTTCGAGCAGTACTTC
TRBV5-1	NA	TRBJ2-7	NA	CASTPSTGIVGEQYF	TGCGCCAGCACCCCCTCAACAGGGATAGTAGGCGAGCAGTACTTC
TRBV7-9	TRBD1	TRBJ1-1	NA	CASSLGRGQDTEAFF	TGTGCCAGCAGCTTAGGGAGGGGGCAGGACACTGAAGCTTTCTTT
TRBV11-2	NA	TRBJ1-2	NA	CASSLNQGNYGYTF	TGTGCCAGCAGCTTAAACCAGGGAAACTATGGCTACACCTTC
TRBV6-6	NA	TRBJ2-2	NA	CASAVTGELFF	TGTGCTTCAGCGGTAACCGGGGAGCTGTTTTTT
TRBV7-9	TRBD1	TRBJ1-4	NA	CASSLGTGTHEKLFF	TGTGCCAGCAGCTTAGGGACAGGTACTCATGAAAAACTGTTTTTT
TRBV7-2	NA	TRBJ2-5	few	CASSTRLVQQETQYF	TGTGCCAGCAGCACAAGACTAGTTCAACAGGAGACCCAGTACTTC
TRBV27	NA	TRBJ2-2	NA	CASRYGGLGELFF	TGTGCCAGCCGTTACGGGGGGCTGGGGGAGCTGTTTTTT
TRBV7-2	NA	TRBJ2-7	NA	CASSLGNNEQYF	TGTGCCAGCAGCTTGGGCAACAACGAGCAGTACTTC
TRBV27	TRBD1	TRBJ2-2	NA	CASSLWTGGGTGELFF	TGTGCCAGCAGTTTATGGACAGGGGGAGGTACCGGGGAGCTGTTTTTT
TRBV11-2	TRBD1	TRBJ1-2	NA	CASSLDEGAGGYTF	TGTGCCAGCAGCTTAGATGAGGGGGCGGGTGGCTACACCTTC
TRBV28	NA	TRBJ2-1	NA	CASRASAYNEQFF	TGTGCCAGCAGGGCTAGCGCCTACAATGAGCAGTTCTTC
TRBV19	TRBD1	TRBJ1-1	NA	CASSTTGGYTEAFF	TGTGCCAGTAGTACTACAGGGGGATACACTGAAGCTTTCTTT
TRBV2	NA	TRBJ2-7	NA	CASSRGSQSPYEQYF	TGTGCCAGCAGTCGCGGCTCCCAGTCCCCCTACGAGCAGTACTTC
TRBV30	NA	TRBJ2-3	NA	CAWTSGDSTDTQYF	TGTGCCTGGACCTCGGGGGACAGCACAGATACGCAGTATTTT
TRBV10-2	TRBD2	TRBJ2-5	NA	CASSGPYRLAGKFQETQYF	TGCGCCAGCAGTGGCCCGTACCGACTAGCGGGAAAGTTTCAAGAGACCCAGTACTTC
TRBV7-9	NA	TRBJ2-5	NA	CASSLRARETQYF	TGTGCCAGCAGCTTGAGGGCGAGAGAGACCCAGTACTTC
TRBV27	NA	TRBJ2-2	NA	CASSTRGGANTGELFF	TGTGCCAGCAGTACTCGAGGGGGGGCGAACACCGGGGAGCTGTTTTTT
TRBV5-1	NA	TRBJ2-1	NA	CASSLLESNEQFF	TGCGCCAGCAGCTTGCTCGAGAGTAATGAGCAGTTCTTC
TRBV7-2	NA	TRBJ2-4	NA	CASSLAGQGIAKNIQYF	TGTGCCAGCAGCTTAGCGGGCCAGGGAATCGCCAAAAACATTCAGTACTTC
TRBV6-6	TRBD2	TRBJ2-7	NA	CASRAGGVLEQYF	TGTGCCAGCAGGGCGGGAGGGGTTCTCGAGCAGTACTTC
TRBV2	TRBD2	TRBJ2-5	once	CASSETPRLARETQYF	TGTGCCAGCAGTGAAACCCCTAGACTAGCTCGAGAGACCCAGTACTTC
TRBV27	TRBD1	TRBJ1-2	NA	CASSPRQGNGYTF	TGTGCCAGCAGTCCTAGACAGGGGAACGGCTACACCTTC
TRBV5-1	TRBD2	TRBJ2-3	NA	CASSFGLAGPTDTQYF	TGCGCCAGCAGCTTTGGACTAGCGGGGCCCACAGATACGCAGTATTTT